This T cell receptor beta chain stems from a study of cytomegalovirus exposure and HLA in healthy donors. Overall study context: Most genotyped donors, 65% to 85% of around 370, had Caucasian-associated genetic ancestry. Whole-study results and caveats: The authors listed around 150 TCR beta chains as cytomegalovirus-associated. Indistinguishable V segments, including TRBV6-2 and TRBV6-3, were excluded. Previous analysis showed most TCR beta V segments were productive about 87% or about 30% of the time.

In the PCR, 60 Vbeta and 13 Jbeta primers were used. Assay: immunoSEQ multiplex PCR; the TCRdb copy retains only in-frame clones and omits some. This sample has under 200,000 clones, with 70% to 90% found just once. There are 14 residues in the CDR3. Trimming left V 2 bases short and J 1 base short, with 9 bases between. Germline-derived CDR1 and CDR2 are SGHNT and YYREEE (reference sequence). With regard to this clone: Its antigen is undetermined.

This chain connects TRBV5-4 to TRBJ2-5; possible D gene TRBD2, 6 bases. This clonotype originated in a young man in good health and CMV-seropositive. The source material was PBMCs. The CDR3 DNA reads TGTGCCAGCAGCTTTCGGGACTCCCAAGAGACCCAGTACTTC. It codes for CASSFRDSQETQYF.